A single sample gave rise to the 20 T cell receptor beta chains below, sequenced in a study of T cells in Graves' hyperthyroidism and ophthalmopathy (dated by TCRdb to about 2019). The library was obtained by multiplex PCR. TCRdb lists the instrument as Illumina HiSeq 2000. The TCR beta CDR3 regions were amplified from RNA transcripts. For the first round of RT-PCR on the TCR CDR3, the HTBI primer set was used together with the Qiagen OneStep RT-PCR kit. The public reads were reanalyzed by TCRdb: fastp trimming at Q25, MiXCR alignment, in-frame beta chains only. CDR3 protein duplicates are merged, each entry listing the most common genes and DNA. In this sample the table shows 730,000 or so distinct CDR3 sequences, over 15% of which occur a single time. The ten largest clones capture over 15% of the sample. Sequencing used blood. These receptors were obtained from a woman aged 45-65 years with Graves' hyperthyroidism that later progressed to Graves' ophthalmopathy.

The gene calls are TRBV11-2 and TRBJ1-5; D remains ambiguous. V lost 3 bases and J 7 bases, leaving 13 bases between the germline ends. The CDR3 loop spans 14 amino acids. Per germline, CDR1 SGHAT and CDR2 FQNNGV. The CDR3 loop is CASSLTTEGQPQHF. CDR3 DNA: TGTGCCAGCAGCTTGACAACAGAGGGCCAGCCCCAGCATTTT.

On this clonotype: This may stem from a read error, because a much larger clone lies one nucleotide away. The chain couples TRBV7-8 to TRBJ1-1; tentative D call: TRBD1 (6 bases). V was pared by 5 bases and J by 9 bases, with 19 bases between. The CDR3 length is 14 residues. In germline, CDR1 is SGHVS, CDR2 FQNEAQ. The CDR3 sequence: CASSPGASGTQAFF. The CDR3 region has the DNA TGTGCCAGCAGCCCAGGGGCTAGCGGAACTCAAGCTTTCTTT.

This clonotype was detected only a few times. This sequence joins TRBV20-1 and TRBJ2-6; D uncertain. Germline CDR1 and CDR2: DFQATT and SNEGSKA (reference sequence). Trimming pared 6 bases from V and 0 bases from J, leaving 12 bases between. The CDR3 has 15 amino acids. The CDR3, as DNA: TGCAGTGCACCGCAGCCTCGCTCTGGGGCCAACGTCCTGACTTTC. Translating it yields CSAPQPRSGANVLTF.

Here the CDR3 reads CSAGGQTNQPQHF. CDR3 sequence (DNA): TGCAGTGCGGGTGGACAGACAAATCAGCCCCAGCATTTT. J is TRBJ1-5 and V is TRBV20-1, with D maybe TRBD1 (6 bases). In germline, CDR1 is DFQATT, CDR2 SNEGSKA (reference sequence). The V and J ends lost 6 bases and 4 bases respectively, with 13 bases between them. The CDR3 sequence is 13 residues long.

This clonotype was observed at least ten times. CDR3 bases: TGTGCCAGCAGCCAGAACAGGAATCAGCCCCAGCATTTT. As protein: CASSQNRNQPQHF. This chain connects TRBV3-1 to TRBJ1-5; the D gene is possibly TRBD1 (5 bases). CDR3 size: 13 residues. Germline CDR1 reads LGHDT; CDR2 reads YNNKEL (reference sequence). The V end was cut by 3 bases, the J end by 4 bases, with 7 bases between.

This clonotype has a count of ten or more. V usage is TRBV12-5 and J usage is TRBJ1-1, with D possibly TRBD1 on 5 matching bases. Trimming cost V 1 base and J 6 bases, with 18 bases left between them. CDR1 LGHNT and CDR2 FRNRAP come from the germline V gene. The CDR3 consists of 16 residues. The CDR3 DNA sequence: TGTGCTAGTGGTTTGGACCAGACAGCGAGGGACGCTGAAGCTTTCTTT. This codes for CASGLDQTARDAEAFF. The complete variable domain, with remaining parts taken from reference TRBV12-5 and TRBJ1-1, reads DARVTQTPRHKVTEMGQEVTMRCQPILGHNTVFWYRQTMMQGLELLAYFRNRAPLDDSGMPKDRFSAEMPDATLATLKIQPSEPRDSAVYFCASGLDQTARDAEAFFGQGTRLTVV.

The rearrangement joins TRBV30 to TRBJ1-1; unclear D gene. The CDR3 consists of 12 residues. Germline CDR1 GTSNPN, CDR2 SVGIG (reference sequence). With 4 bases removed from V and 1 base from J, the gap between germline ends came to 7 bases. DNA of the CDR3: TGTGCCTGGATCGGCAGGAACACTGAAGCTTTCTTT. Protein sequence: CAWIGRNTEAFF.

This clonotype was detected ten times or more. The chain couples TRBV7-9 to TRBJ2-7; the match to TRBD1 covers 8 bases. There are 15 residues in the CDR3. After removal of 4 bases from V and 3 bases from J, the junction contained 8 bases not matched to a gene. Germline V gene data show CDR1 as SEHNR and CDR2 as FQNEAQ (reference sequence). CDR3 in amino acids: CASSSVDRGGYEQYF. The CDR3 coding sequence is TGTGCCAGCAGCTCCGTCGACAGGGGAGGCTACGAGCAGTACTTC.

This clonotype has ten or more counts. The rearrangement links TRBV7-9 to TRBJ1-1; perhaps TRBD1 as D (5 bases). The V end lost 4 bases, the J end lost 0 bases, and 9 bases lay between the germline ends. This CDR3 region has 14 residues. Germline-derived CDR1 and CDR2 are SEHNR and FQNEAQ (reference sequence). The CDR3 coding sequence is TGTGCCAGCAGCTCCGACAGAATGAACACTGAAGCTTTCTTT. It translates to CASSSDRMNTEAFF.

The gene calls are TRBV6-2 or TRBV6-3 and TRBJ1-1, with no clear D. The length of the CDR3 is 16 residues. V was clipped by 0 bases and J by 0 bases, with 11 bases between them. Germline loops: CDR1 MNHEY, CDR2 SVGEGT. The CDR3 is CASSYSDPFMNTEAFF. The CDR3 nucleotides are TGTGCCAGCAGTTACTCGGACCCTTTCATGAACACTGAAGCTTTCTTT.

This clonotype was seen ten or more times. The chain combines TRBV11-2 with TRBJ2-1, with D perhaps TRBD2 (6 bases). CDR1 and CDR2 (germline): SGHAT, FQNNGV. This CDR3 has 16 amino acids. Trimming took 6 bases from V and 8 from J, leaving 23 bases between them. CDR3 coding DNA: TGTGCCAGCAGAACAGCGGGCGGTCTGGCTGAACATGAGCAGTTCTTC. Amino acid sequence: CASRTAGGLAEHEQFF.

The table lists this clonotype with many counts. This chain connects TRBV11-2 to TRBJ2-5, with a tentative D call TRBD2 (5 bases). V lost 2 bases to trimming and J lost 4 bases, with 8 bases between them. This CDR3 region has 13 residues. Germline-derived CDR1 and CDR2 are SGHAT and FQNNGV. CDR3 sequence: CASSLSSGETQYF. The CDR3 region has the DNA TGTGCCAGCAGCTTATCGAGCGGAGAGACCCAGTACTTC.

This chain joins TRBV20-1 and TRBJ2-7; the D gene is possibly TRBD2 (5 bases). The germline CDR1 and CDR2 sequences are DFQATT and SNEGSKA (reference sequence). Between the trimmed V and J ends, which lost 5 bases and 4 bases, there was a span of 15 bases. This CDR3 is 13 amino acids long. As DNA, the CDR3 is TGCAGTGCTGCCGGGATAAGATTATACGAGCAGTACTTC. Translating gives CSAAGIRLYEQYF.

V gene TRBV29-1 combines with J gene TRBJ2-5; TRBD2 aligns across 7 bases. Unmatched junction bases numbered 4, after V lost 4 bases and J lost 5 bases. The CDR3 runs 12 residues. Germline lookup yields CDR1 SQVTM and CDR2 ANQGSEA. The CDR3: CSVGLGGETQYF. Here the CDR3 DNA reads TGCAGCGTTGGGCTCGGGGGGGAGACCCAGTACTTC.

This clonotype occurred a few times. This chain links TRBV3-1 with TRBJ2-2; 7 nucleotides line up with TRBD1. The CDR3 extends over 19 amino acids. Germline trimming cut 0 bases from V and 0 bases from J; bases unmatched to any gene: 10. Per germline, CDR1 LGHDT and CDR2 YNNKEL (reference sequence). CDR3 loop: CASSQDQRRGTPNTGELFF. CDR3 coding DNA: TGTGCCAGCAGCCAAGATCAGCGCAGGGGGACACCGAACACCGGGGAGCTGTTTTTT.

This clonotype was picked up a small number of times. In DNA, the CDR3 is TGTGCCAGTAGTATAGCATACGACAGAACATATGGCTACACCTTC. Translation: CASSIAYDRTYGYTF. The rearrangement links TRBV19 to TRBJ1-2, with D possibly being TRBD1 (5 bases). This CDR3 is 15 amino acids long. The V gene's germline CDR1 is LNHDA and CDR2 SQIVND (reference sequence). Trimming removed 1 base from V and 5 bases from J, with 14 bases in between.

This clonotype was counted at least ten times. J is TRBJ1-1 and V is TRBV6-1; D ambiguous. This CDR3 is 13 amino acids long. Between the trimmed V and J ends, which lost 3 bases and 4 bases, there was a span of 9 bases. Germline values: CDR1 MNHNS, CDR2 SASEGT. This CDR3 reads CASSDSPSTEAFF. The CDR3 DNA is TGTGCCAGCAGTGACTCCCCCAGCACTGAAGCTTTCTTT.

The V gene is TRBV11-2, the J gene TRBJ2-3; D is uncertain. The germline V gene encodes CDR1 SGHAT and CDR2 FQNNGV. With 3 bases removed from V and 2 bases from J, the gap between germline ends came to 9 bases. The CDR3 spans 14 residues. The CDR3 is CASSFRLTTDTQYF. The CDR3, as DNA: TGTGCCAGCAGCTTCCGACTTACCACAGATACGCAGTATTTT.

There are a few counts of this clonotype. The V gene is TRBV29-1, the J gene TRBJ2-5; weak D call: TRBD2 (7 bases). This CDR3 comprises 14 residues. The germline CDR1 and CDR2 sequences are SQVTM and ANQGSEA. The V end was cut by 8 bases, the J end by 5 bases, with 21 bases between. CDR3 residues: CSSGDYIFGETQYF. The CDR3 region has the DNA TGCAGCTCAGGGGACTACATCTTTGGGGAGACCCAGTACTTC. The full variable domain, completed using reference TRBV29-1 and TRBJ2-5, is SAVISQKPSRDICQRGTSLTIQCQVDSQVTMMFWYRQQPGQSLTLIATANQGSEATYESGFVIDKFPISRPNLTFSTLTVSNMSPEDSSIYLCSSGDYIFGETQYFGPGTRLLVL.

This clonotype showed up many times. The V call is TRBV6-4, the J call TRBJ1-5, with D uncertain. This CDR3 comprises 13 residues. The V end lost 4 bases, the J end lost 7 bases, and 11 bases lay between the germline ends. Germline V gene data show CDR1 as MRHNA and CDR2 as SNTAGT. The CDR3 bases are TGTGCCAGCAGTGTTCAGGCAGGACAGCCCCAGCATTTT. This codes for CASSVQAGQPQHF.